The 14 T cell receptor beta chains reported below all come from one sample, sequenced in a study of blood T cell repertoires in COVID-19. Method: immunoSEQ multiplex PCR; TCRdb's copy keeps in-frame clones and lacks some. In the table there are approximately 300,000 clones, roughly 90% of which are singletons. Sequenced: PBMCs or T cells enriched from blood (not recorded which). These receptor sequences come from a man aged 55 to 70 who had recovered from COVID-19.

The CDR3 protein is CSVDGLAGARHSDTQYF. The CDR3 DNA reads TGCAGCGTTGACGGTCTAGCGGGAGCGCGGCACTCCGATACGCAGTATTTT. The J gene is TRBJ2-3, the V gene TRBV29-1; TRBD2 matches 10 bases. Germline V lookup: CDR1 SQVTM, CDR2 ANQGSEA. The J segment lost 6 bases and the V segment lost 3 bases, leaving 15 bases of the junction unmatched. This CDR3 is built from 17 residues.

This clone was found a few times. The chain has TRBV21-1 and TRBJ2-2; TRBD2 reflects the table's D call only, with no check against the DNA. TRBV21-1 is a pseudogene. The CDR3 runs 16 residues. The CDR3 spells CASTSGLRQITGELFF. In nucleotides, the CDR3 is TGTGCCAGCACCTCGGGACTAAGACAGATCACCGGGGAGCTGTTTTTT.

The chain uses TRBV7-2 and TRBJ1-4, with 9 bases lining up with TRBD1. Germline CDR1 reads SGHTA; CDR2 reads FQGNSA. The junction had 8 bases not matched to a gene; V was cut back by 5 bases and J by 7 bases. This CDR3 contains 15 residues. This CDR3 reads CASSPAGTGSEKLFF. Here the CDR3 DNA reads TGTGCCAGCAGCCCAGCTGGGACAGGGAGTGAAAAACTGTTTTTT.

DNA of the CDR3: TGTGCCAGCAGCTTAGAGGGGTATGGCTACACCTTC. Its protein is CASSLEGYGYTF. The V and J genes are TRBV7-2 and TRBJ1-2, with TRBD1 as a possible D gene (5 bases). Looked up from germline, CDR1 is SGHTA and CDR2 is FQGNSA. The CDR3 has 12 amino acids. V was pared by 1 base and J by 5 bases, with 5 bases between.

The chain uses TRBV18 and TRBJ2-5, with D possibly matching TRBD1 (5 bases). CDR1 is KGHSH, CDR2 LQKENI, per germline. With 4 bases removed from V and 4 bases from J, the gap between germline ends came to 13 bases. The CDR3 sequence is 14 residues long. Written as DNA, the CDR3 is TGTGCCAGCTCACATACAGGCCGCGGAGAGACCCAGTACTTC. Its translation: CASSHTGRGETQYF.

The chain is built from TRBV19 and TRBJ1-2; D is ambiguous. This CDR3 spans 12 amino acids. CDR1 and CDR2 (germline): LNHDA, SQIVND (reference sequence). V was clipped by 6 bases and J by 5 bases, with 10 bases between them. CDR3 bases: TGTGCCAGTAGCAACTACTTGTATGGCTACACCTTC. This codes for CASSNYLYGYTF.

The sample holds one count of this clone. The gene calls are TRBV9 and TRBJ1-2; a weak D match, TRBD1 (5 bases). This CDR3 has 15 amino acids. CDR1 and CDR2 (germline): SGDLS, YYNGEE. The V gene lost 3 bases and the J gene lost 2 bases, with 14 bases spanning the gap. The chain's CDR3 is CASSGRVGGNYGYTF. CDR3 coding DNA: TGTGCCAGCAGCGGGAGGGTCGGGGGGAACTATGGCTACACCTTC.

The rearrangement links TRBV6-5 to TRBJ1-5; TRBD1 matches 7 bases. Trimming removed 6 bases from V and 2 bases from J; junction bases left unmatched: 4. The germline V gene encodes CDR1 MNHEY and CDR2 SVGAGI. The length of the CDR3 is 14 residues. The CDR3 coding sequence is TGTGCCAGCAGCTGGGGGACAGGCAATCAGCCCCAGCATTTT. It codes for CASSWGTGNQPQHF.

There are a few counts of this clone. The sample contains more than one DNA sequence encoding this CDR3. The chain uses TRBV27 and TRBJ1-2; D not certain. V was trimmed by 3 bases and J by 4 bases, leaving 9 bases between them. CDR3 size: 13 residues. Germline V CDR1 and CDR2: MNHEY, SMNVEV (reference sequence). The CDR3 region is CASSLAGFYGYTF. The CDR3 nucleotides are TGTGCCAGCAGTTTGGCAGGTTTCTATGGCTACACCTTC.

At least ten counts were recorded for this clone. The V call is TRBV4-1, the J call TRBJ2-1, with TRBD2 identical over 12 bases. Losses at the gene ends were 1 base for V and 10 bases for J; bases not matched to a gene: 5. The germline V gene has CDR1 MGHRA and CDR2 YSYEKL. The CDR3 extends over 15 amino acids. The CDR3 nucleotides read TGCGCCAGCAGCCAAGGACTAGCGGGAGAGGGGGAGCAGTTCTTC. Its protein is CASSQGLAGEGEQFF.

The chain uses TRBV19 and TRBJ1-2, with 10 nucleotides matching TRBD1. This CDR3 is 14 amino acids long. V lost 5 bases to trimming and J lost 8 bases; unmatched junction nucleotides: 8. Germline V gene lookup returns CDR1 LNHDA and CDR2 SQIVND (reference sequence). CDR3 sequence reads: CASSPRQTGGGYTF. The CDR3 nucleotides read TGTGCCAGTAGTCCCCGACAGACAGGGGGCGGCTACACCTTC.

This clone was detected only a few times. The chain links TRBV4-1 to TRBJ2-5; TRBD1 is a possible D gene (7 bases). In germline, CDR1 is MGHRA, CDR2 YSYEKL. The CDR3 has 17 residues. Trimming took 0 bases from V and 2 from J, leaving 16 bases between them. The CDR3 region has the DNA TGCGCCAGCAGCCAAGACGGGGGCCCGGGACAGCAAGAGACCCAGTACTTC. This codes for CASSQDGGPGQQETQYF.

The CDR3 is CASTLGGLGNEQFF. The CDR3, as DNA: TGCGCCAGCACCCTAGGGGGACTAGGGAATGAGCAGTTCTTC. The genes are TRBV5-1 and TRBJ2-1; 8 bases line up with TRBD2. The CDR3 runs 14 residues. Germline assignment: CDR1 SGHRS and CDR2 YFSETQ. V shed 6 bases, J shed 7 bases, and the junction held 9 bases outside the gene matches.

This chain links TRBV7-8 with TRBJ2-1; D is possibly TRBD1 (5 bases). Trimming removed 5 bases from V and 0 bases from J, with 8 bases in between. The CDR3 spans 14 residues. The germline CDR1 and CDR2 sequences are SGHVS and FQNEAQ. The CDR3 DNA sequence: TGTGCCAGCAGCATGGACAACTCCTACAATGAGCAGTTCTTC. This translates into CASSMDNSYNEQFF. The full variable domain, its missing parts supplied by reference TRBV7-8 and TRBJ2-1, is GAGVSQSPRYKVAKRGQDVALRCDPISGHVSLFWYQQALGQGPEFLTYFQNEAQLDKSGLPSDRFFAERPEGSVSTLKIQRTQQEDSAVYLCASSMDNSYNEQFFGPGTRLTVL.